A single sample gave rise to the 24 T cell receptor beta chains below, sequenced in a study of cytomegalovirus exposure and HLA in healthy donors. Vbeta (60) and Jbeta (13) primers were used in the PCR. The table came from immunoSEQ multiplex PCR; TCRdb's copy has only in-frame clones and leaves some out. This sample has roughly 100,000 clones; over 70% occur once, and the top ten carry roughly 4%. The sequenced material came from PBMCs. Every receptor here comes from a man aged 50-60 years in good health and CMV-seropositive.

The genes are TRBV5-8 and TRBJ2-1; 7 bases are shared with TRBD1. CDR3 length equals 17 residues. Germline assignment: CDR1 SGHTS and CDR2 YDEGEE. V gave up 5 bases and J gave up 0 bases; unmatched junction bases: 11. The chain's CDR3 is CASRKRQGAISYNEQFF. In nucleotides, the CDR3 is TGTGCCAGCAGAAAAAGACAGGGCGCCATCTCCTACAATGAGCAGTTCTTC.

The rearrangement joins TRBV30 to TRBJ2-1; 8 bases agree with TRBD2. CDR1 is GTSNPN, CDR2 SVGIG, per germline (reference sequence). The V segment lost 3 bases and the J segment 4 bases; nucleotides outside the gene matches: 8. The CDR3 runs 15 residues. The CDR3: CAWRKTSALYNEQFF. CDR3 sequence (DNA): TGTGCCTGGAGAAAGACTAGCGCCCTTTACAATGAGCAGTTCTTC. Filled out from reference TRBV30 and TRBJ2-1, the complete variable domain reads SQTIHQWPATLVQPVGSPLSLECTVEGTSNPNLYWYRQAAGRGLQLLFYSVGIGQISSEVPQNLSASRPQDRQFILSSKKLLLSDSGFYLCAWRKTSALYNEQFFGPGTRLTVL.

CDR3 amino acids: CASSLLAGFDEQYF. CDR3 DNA sequence: TGTGCCAGCAGCCTTCTAGCGGGATTTGACGAGCAGTACTTC. J is TRBJ2-5 and V is TRBV6-1; 9 bases map to TRBD2. The closer fit of TRBJ2-7 to the DNA end suggests the J call may be wrong. There are 14 residues in the CDR3. Germline V CDR1 and CDR2: MNHNS, SASEGT.

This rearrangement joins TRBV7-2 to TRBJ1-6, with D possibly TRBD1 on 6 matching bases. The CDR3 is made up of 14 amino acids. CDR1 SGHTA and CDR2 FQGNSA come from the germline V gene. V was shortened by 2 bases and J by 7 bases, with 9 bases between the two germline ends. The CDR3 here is CASSLYRANSPLHF. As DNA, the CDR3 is TGTGCCAGCAGCTTATACAGGGCAAATTCACCCCTCCACTTT.

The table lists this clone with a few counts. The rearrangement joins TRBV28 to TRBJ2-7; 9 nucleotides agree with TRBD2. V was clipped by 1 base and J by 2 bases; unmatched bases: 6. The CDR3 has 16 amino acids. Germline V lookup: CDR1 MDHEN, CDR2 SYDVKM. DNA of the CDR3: TGTGCCAGCAGTTTATCGGCTAGCGGGATCACCTACGAGCAGTACTTC. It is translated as CASSLSASGITYEQYF.

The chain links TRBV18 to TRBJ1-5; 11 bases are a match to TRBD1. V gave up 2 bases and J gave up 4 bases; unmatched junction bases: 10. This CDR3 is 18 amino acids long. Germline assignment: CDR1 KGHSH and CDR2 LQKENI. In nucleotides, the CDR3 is TGTGCCAGCTCACCATCGGACAGGGGGCCCCGGGGAAATCAGCCCCAGCATTTT. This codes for CASSPSDRGPRGNQPQHF.

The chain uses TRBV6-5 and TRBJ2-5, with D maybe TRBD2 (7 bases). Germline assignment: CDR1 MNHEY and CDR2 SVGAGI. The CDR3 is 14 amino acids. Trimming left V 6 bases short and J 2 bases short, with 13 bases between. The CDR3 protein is CASSRGRGQETQYF. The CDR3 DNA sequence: TGTGCCAGCAGCCGGGGGAGGGGGCAAGAGACCCAGTACTTC.

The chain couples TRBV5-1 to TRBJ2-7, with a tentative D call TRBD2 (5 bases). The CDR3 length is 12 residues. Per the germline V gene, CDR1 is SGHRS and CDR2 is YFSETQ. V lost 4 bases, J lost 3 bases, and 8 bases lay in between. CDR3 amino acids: CASSKGDYEQYF. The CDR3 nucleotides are TGCGCCAGCAGCAAGGGAGACTACGAGCAGTACTTC.

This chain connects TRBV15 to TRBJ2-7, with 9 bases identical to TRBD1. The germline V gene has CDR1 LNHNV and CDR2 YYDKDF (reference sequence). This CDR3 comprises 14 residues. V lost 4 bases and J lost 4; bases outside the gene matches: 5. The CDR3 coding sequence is TGTGCCACCAGCATGTTGGACAGGGGTTACGAGCAGTACTTC. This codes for CATSMLDRGYEQYF. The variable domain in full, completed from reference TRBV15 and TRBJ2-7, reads DAMVIQNPRYQVTQFGKPVTLSCSQTLNHNVMYWYQQKSSQAPKLLFHYYDKDFNNEADTPDNFQSRRPNTSFCFLDIRSPGLGDTAMYLCATSMLDRGYEQYFGPGTRLTVT.

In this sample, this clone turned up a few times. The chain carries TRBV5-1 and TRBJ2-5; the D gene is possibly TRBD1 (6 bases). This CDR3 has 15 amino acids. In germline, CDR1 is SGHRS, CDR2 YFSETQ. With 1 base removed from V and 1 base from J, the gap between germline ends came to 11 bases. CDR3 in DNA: TGCGCCAGCAGCTTGACCGGACAGACCCAAGAGACCCAGTACTTC. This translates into CASSLTGQTQETQYF.

The chain's CDR3 is CASSDYRGLNTGELFF. The CDR3 DNA follows: TGTGCCAGCAGTGACTACAGGGGGCTAAACACCGGGGAGCTGTTTTTT. The chain combines TRBV6-4 with TRBJ2-2; TRBD1 aligns across 9 bases. Trimming at V came to 1 base and at J to 2 bases, leaving 2 bases not matched to a gene. The CDR3 runs to 16 residues. Per germline, CDR1 MRHNA and CDR2 SNTAGT.

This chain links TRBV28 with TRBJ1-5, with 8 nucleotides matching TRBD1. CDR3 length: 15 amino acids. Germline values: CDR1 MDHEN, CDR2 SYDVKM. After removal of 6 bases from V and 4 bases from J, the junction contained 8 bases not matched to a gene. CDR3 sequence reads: CASSPGQAVNQPQHF. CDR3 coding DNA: TGTGCCAGCAGCCCGGGACAGGCTGTAAATCAGCCCCAGCATTTT.

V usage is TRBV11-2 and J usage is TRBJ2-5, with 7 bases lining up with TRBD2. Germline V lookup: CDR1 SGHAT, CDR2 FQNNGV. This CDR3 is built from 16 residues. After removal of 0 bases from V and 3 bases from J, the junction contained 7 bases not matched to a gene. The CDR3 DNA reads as TGTGCCAGCAGCTTAGATTACAGCGGGACCGAAGAGACCCAGTACTTC. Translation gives CASSLDYSGTEETQYF. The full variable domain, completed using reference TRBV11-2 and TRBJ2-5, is EAGVAQSPRYKIIEKRQSVAFWCNPISGHATLYWYQQILGQGPKLLIQFQNNGVVDDSQLPKDRFSAERLKGVDSTLKIQPAKLEDSAVYLCASSLDYSGTEETQYFGPGTRLLVL.

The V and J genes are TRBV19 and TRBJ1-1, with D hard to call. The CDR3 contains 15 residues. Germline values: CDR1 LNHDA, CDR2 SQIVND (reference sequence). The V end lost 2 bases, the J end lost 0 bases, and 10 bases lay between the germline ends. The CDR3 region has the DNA TGTGCCAGTAGTATACGGACCGGGATGAACACTGAAGCTTTCTTT. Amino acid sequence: CASSIRTGMNTEAFF. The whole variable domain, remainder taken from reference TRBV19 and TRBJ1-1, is DGGITQSPKYLFRKEGQNVTLSCEQNLNHDAMYWYRQDPGQGLRLIYYSQIVNDFQKGDIAEGYSVSREKKESFPLTVTSAQKNPTAFYLCASSIRTGMNTEAFFGQGTRLTVV.

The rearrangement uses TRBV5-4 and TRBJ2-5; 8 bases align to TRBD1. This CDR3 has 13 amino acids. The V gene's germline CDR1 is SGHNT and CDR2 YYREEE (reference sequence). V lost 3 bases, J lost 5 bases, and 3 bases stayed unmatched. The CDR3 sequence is CASSSQGAETQYF. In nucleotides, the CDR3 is TGTGCCAGCAGCTCCCAGGGGGCGGAGACCCAGTACTTC.

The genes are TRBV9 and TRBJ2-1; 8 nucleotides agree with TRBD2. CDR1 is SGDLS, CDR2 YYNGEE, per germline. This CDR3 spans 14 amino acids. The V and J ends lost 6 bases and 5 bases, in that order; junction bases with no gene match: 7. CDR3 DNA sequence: TGTGCCAGCACCAAGACTAGCGAGAACAATGAGCAGTTCTTC. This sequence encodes CASTKTSENNEQFF.

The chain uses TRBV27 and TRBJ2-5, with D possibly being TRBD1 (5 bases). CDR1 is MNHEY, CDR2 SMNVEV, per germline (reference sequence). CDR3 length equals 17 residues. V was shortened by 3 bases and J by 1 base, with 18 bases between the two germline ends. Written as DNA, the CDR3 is TGTGCCAGCAGTTTGGGGCAGGCGCTTCTTGGCCAAGAGACCCAGTACTTC. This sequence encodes CASSLGQALLGQETQYF.

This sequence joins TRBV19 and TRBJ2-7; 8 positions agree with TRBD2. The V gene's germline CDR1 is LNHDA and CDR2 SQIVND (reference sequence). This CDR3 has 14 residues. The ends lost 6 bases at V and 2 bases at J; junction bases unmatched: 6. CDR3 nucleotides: TGTGCCAGTAGCCCCGGACTAGCCGCCTACGAGCAGTACTTC. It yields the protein CASSPGLAAYEQYF.

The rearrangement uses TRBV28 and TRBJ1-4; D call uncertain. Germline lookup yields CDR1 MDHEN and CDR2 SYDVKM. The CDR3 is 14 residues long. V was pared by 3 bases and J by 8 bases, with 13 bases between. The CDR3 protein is CASSLSGEGEKLFF. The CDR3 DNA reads TGTGCCAGCAGTTTGAGCGGGGAGGGCGAAAAACTGTTTTTT. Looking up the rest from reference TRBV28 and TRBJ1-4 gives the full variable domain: DVKVTQSSRYLVKRTGEKVFLECVQDMDHENMFWYRQDPGLGLRLIYFSYDVKMKEKGDIPEGYSVSREKKERFSLILESASTNQTSMYLCASSLSGEGEKLFFGSGTQLSVL.

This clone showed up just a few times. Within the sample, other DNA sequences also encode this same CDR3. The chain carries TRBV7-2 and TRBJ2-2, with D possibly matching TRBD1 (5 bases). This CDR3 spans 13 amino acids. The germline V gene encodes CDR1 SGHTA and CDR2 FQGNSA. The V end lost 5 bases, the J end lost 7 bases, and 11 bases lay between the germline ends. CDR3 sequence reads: CASSPLRVGELFF. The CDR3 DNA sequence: TGTGCCAGCAGCCCCCTCAGGGTCGGGGAGCTGTTTTTT.

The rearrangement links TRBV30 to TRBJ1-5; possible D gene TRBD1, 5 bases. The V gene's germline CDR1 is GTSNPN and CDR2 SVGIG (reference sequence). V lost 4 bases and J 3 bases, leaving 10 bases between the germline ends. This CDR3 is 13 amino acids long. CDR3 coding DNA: TGTGCCTGGAACTACAGGACCAATCAGCCCCAGCATTTT. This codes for CAWNYRTNQPQHF.

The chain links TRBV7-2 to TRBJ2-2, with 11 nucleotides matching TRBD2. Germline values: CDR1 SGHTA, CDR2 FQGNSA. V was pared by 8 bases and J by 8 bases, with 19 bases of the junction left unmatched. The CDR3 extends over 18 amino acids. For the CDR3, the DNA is TGTGCCAGCGCACCCCGAGGACTAGCGGGCCCGGAGAGGGGGGAGCTGTTTTTT. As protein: CASAPRGLAGPERGELFF.

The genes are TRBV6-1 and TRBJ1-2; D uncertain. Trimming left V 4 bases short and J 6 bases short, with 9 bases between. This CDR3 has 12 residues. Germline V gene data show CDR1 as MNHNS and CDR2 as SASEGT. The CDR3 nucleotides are TGTGCCAGCAGTGGGGCTTCGGATGGCTACACCTTC. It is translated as CASSGASDGYTF.

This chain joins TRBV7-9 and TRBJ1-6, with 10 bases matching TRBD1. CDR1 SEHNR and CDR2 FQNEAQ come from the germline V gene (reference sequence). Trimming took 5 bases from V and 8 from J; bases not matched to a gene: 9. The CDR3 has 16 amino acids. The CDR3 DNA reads TGTGCCAGCAGCGGGGGGACAGGGGATTTTTATTCACCCCTCCACTTT. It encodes CASSGGTGDFYSPLHF.